This TCR beta chain was obtained from a study of CD8 T cells in Susac syndrome. Roughly 0.45 to 1 ug RNA was reverse transcribed with random hexamers. TCRdb itself ran the immunoSEQ multiplex PCR reads through MiXCR, one entry per CDR3 protein. This table holds some 400,000 distinct CDR3 sequences, around 85% found once. The CDR3 contains 12 residues. Trimming removed 0 bases at V and 7 bases at J, with 7 bases between. Germline V lookup: CDR1 MGHRA, CDR2 YSYEKL. Sequencing of TCR beta was carried out in blood CD8+ and CD4+ T cells. Relapsing-remitting disease, either stable or active, was present in the treatment-naive patients who were the multiple sclerosis controls. The CD8+ and CD4+ T cells were isolated magnetically using a negative isolation approach, whereas the TEMRA cells were enriched by FACS.

V and J are TRBV4-1 and TRBJ2-7; D is perhaps TRBD2 (5 bases). The specimen sequenced was CD8+ T cells from PBMCs. The TCR sequence derives from a human donor with multiple sclerosis. CDR3 bases: TGCGCCAGCAGCCAAGACGGGATTGAGCAGTACTTC. This codes for CASSQDGIEQYF.